These 5 T cell receptor beta chains originate from one sample sequenced in a study of cytomegalovirus exposure and HLA in healthy donors. Both 60 Vbeta primers and 13 Jbeta primers went into the PCR. TCRdb's copy holds only in-frame clones and misses some; the assay was immunoSEQ multiplex PCR. The sample carries about 130,000 clones, over 70% recorded once. The sequencing sample was made of PBMCs. These TCRs come from a woman in her thirties or forties in good health and CMV-seronegative.

The chain employs TRBV7-9 and TRBJ1-4; D gene uncertain. V was pared by 4 bases and J by 6 bases, with 6 bases between. CDR3 length equals 12 residues. CDR1 and CDR2 from the germline V gene are SEHNR and FQNEAQ (reference sequence). The CDR3 here is CASSSFHEKLFF. The DNA for the CDR3 is TGTGCCAGCAGCTCGTTCCATGAAAAACTGTTTTTT.

V gene TRBV5-5 combines with J gene TRBJ2-6, with D tentatively TRBD2 (8 bases). Germline CDR1 and CDR2: SGHKS and YYEKEE (reference sequence). V lost 4 bases, J lost 3 bases, and 20 bases lay in between. The CDR3 runs to 18 residues. CDR3 in DNA: TGTGCCAGCAGCCTAGGACAGGCCCTAGCGGGTGGGGCCAACGTCCTGACTTTC. As protein: CASSLGQALAGGANVLTF.

This chain connects TRBV19 to TRBJ2-1, with 9 bases that match TRBD2. CDR1 LNHDA and CDR2 SQIVND come from the germline V gene (reference sequence). After removal of 5 bases from V and 4 bases from J, the junction contained 9 bases not matched to a gene. This CDR3 is 16 amino acids long. The DNA for the CDR3 is TGTGCCAGTAGTTGGTTAGCGGGGGCCCAGTACAATGAGCAGTTCTTC. It yields the protein CASSWLAGAQYNEQFF.

The chain has TRBV2 and TRBJ1-3; D is unresolved. The CDR3 spans 14 residues. Per germline, CDR1 SNHLY and CDR2 FYNNEI. Deletions cut 2 bases from V and 0 bases from J, with 5 bases between. The CDR3 DNA reads as TGTGCCAGCAGTGAAAACGGCTCTGGAAACACCATATATTTT. Its protein product is CASSENGSGNTIYF.

There are a few counts of this clone. The chain recombines TRBV6-5 with TRBJ1-5, with D uncertain. Germline V gene data show CDR1 as MNHEY and CDR2 as SVGAGI. This CDR3 region has 15 residues. V gave up 0 bases and J gave up 0 bases, with 6 bases separating them. The CDR3 is CASSYSGPSNQPQHF. In DNA form, the CDR3 reads TGTGCCAGCAGTTACTCCGGTCCTAGCAATCAGCCCCAGCATTTT.